This T cell receptor (beta chain) was identified in a study of blood T cell repertoires in COVID-19. For the study at large: The United States, Italy and Spain provided the acute and convalescent COVID-19 samples.

CDR1 and CDR2 (germline): MNHEY, SVGAGI. Trimming cost V 2 bases and J 7 bases, with 12 bases left between them. The CDR3 runs 14 residues. As handled by the study authors: Estimation of nucleated cell counts relied on the amplification of reference gene primers. Repertoires were generated with immunoSEQ multiplex PCR, while TCRdb's copy carries only in-frame clones and drops some. The D gene and trimming were derived from the DNA, and the V and J assignments and clone size from that table. The table lists some 300,000 clones, around 90% of them singletons. This receptor was obtained from a man aged 18-30 years with active or convalescent COVID-19. The sequencing input was peripheral blood. The chain joins TRBV6-5 to TRBJ2-1; TRBD2 is a possible D gene (5 bases). The CDR3 sequence: CASSYGGELNEQFF. CDR3 bases: TGTGCCAGCAGTTACGGAGGCGAGCTTAATGAGCAGTTCTTC.